This TCR beta chain was captured in a study of shared clonotypes between healthy human individuals. Naive CD8 cells comprised CD45RO-negative, CCR7-positively selected cells, excluding terminally differentiated effector memory CD45RA+ cells. Assay: immunoSEQ multiplex PCR; the TCRdb copy retains only in-frame clones and omits some. The table shows about 2.1 million clones, with approximately 92% occurring only once. This CDR3 contains 17 residues. Per the germline V gene, CDR1 is SGHTA and CDR2 is FQGNSA. J lost 2 bases, V lost 2 bases, and 8 bases had no gene match. The TCR comes from a man between 18 and 29 years old in good health. Some clones in this sample may be carry-over from other donors' samples. The sequencing sample was made of naive CD8+ T cells from PBMCs. The V call is TRBV7-2, the J call TRBJ2-7, with 11 bases that match TRBD1. As DNA, the CDR3 is TGTGCCAGCAGCTTATCCGGTAGGGGACAGGGGGCCTACGAGCAGTACTTC. Protein: CASSLSGRGQGAYEQYF. The whole variable domain, filled in from reference TRBV7-2 and TRBJ2-7, reads GAGVSQSPSNKVTEKGKDVELRCDPISGHTALYWYRQSLGQGLEFLIYFQGNSAPDKSGLPSDRFSAERTGGSVSTLTIQRTQQEDSAVYLCASSLSGRGQGAYEQYFGPGTRLTVT.